This T cell receptor beta chain derives from a study of cytomegalovirus exposure and HLA in healthy donors (dated by TCRdb to 2015 to 2018). In the study overall: According to an earlier analysis of 550 to 700 of the donors, about 180 million T cells yielded 95 million to 140 million unique TCR beta sequences and 276 Gb of sequence data. Around 320 gigabases of sequencing data and approximately 85 million unique TCR sequences were included in an early release covering 550 to 800 HLA-typed donors. Of the approximately 400 genotyped donors, over 65% fell in the genetic ancestry cluster associated with self-reported Caucasian donors. The study aimed to test whether cataloging public T cell receptors could reveal signatures of past pathogen exposure. The study profiled the T cell repertoires of approximately 700 subjects by immunosequencing and related them to cytomegalovirus serostatus. Besides the first cohort of 550 to 750 subjects, a separate validation cohort made up of around 120 different subjects was used. High-throughput TCR immunosequencing, statistical association of individual TCRs with disease status, and machine learning were combined to predict cytomegalovirus infection status. A later analysis re-analyzed previously published TCR beta repertoires from 650 to 800 donors and added high-resolution HLA genotyping to study TCR occurrence patterns. Rather than drawing on any new phenotypic data, the later analysis identified candidate immune exposures from TCR beta sequences and the way those sequences occurred across donors. To decide whether each TCR beta V gene segment behaved as functional or pseudogenic, an earlier analysis of some 600 of the donors relied on high-throughput TCR beta sequencing. Alongside the repertoire data, information on donor age, sex, ethnicity and CMV serostatus was compiled. Genome-wide SNP genotypes for about 65% of the roughly 670 donors were used in a later genetic analysis, which treated that subset as a discovery cohort. Every repertoire in the discovery cohort had been generated on one and the same sequencing platform. HLA typing included class I and class II loci at four-digit resolution. Typing coverage varied by locus: about 620-640 donors for A, B, C, DRB1 and DQB1; 500 to 550 for DQA1; more than 600 for DPA1; under 490 for DPB1. Four or five DR-DQ haplotypes were handled as single units for association and clustering, since linkage in the cohort was strong. Across approximately 420 genotyped donors of the cohort, an average of about 240,000 unique TCR beta nucleotide sequences per donor were sequenced, and approximately 17% of those sequences were non-productive.

The cohort consisted of 600 to 700 healthy bone marrow donors. All cohort members were sampled while nominally healthy, although unrecorded immune exposures were likely present. The donor tested CMV seronegative, placing the donor among the roughly 400 seronegative members of the cohort. A peripheral blood sample was provided by each donor, and peripheral blood mononuclear cells were used for TCR beta sequencing. Genomic DNA extraction from the blood cell samples was performed with the Qiagen DNeasy Blood Extraction Kit. Preparation of the library involved the immunoSEQ multiplex PCR assay. The multiplex PCR relied on a mix of 60 forward primers for TCR Vbeta segments and 13 reverse primers for TCR Jbeta segments. The CDR3 region of rearranged TCR beta genes was amplified from genomic DNA with a multiplex PCR assay. Amplified TCR beta libraries were sequenced as 87-base-pair reads on the Illumina HiSeq System. In the source study's methods: Across the 500 to 700 repertoires, a later analysis counted 80 million or so unique TCR beta chains, 9.5 million to 12 million of which were shared by at least two donors. To remove PCR and sequencing errors, raw reads were error-corrected and collapsed into unique sequences using a nearest-neighbor algorithm that merged closely related sequences. V, D and J gene segments were assigned by aligning CDR3 sequences to IMGT reference sequences. For a sequence to be retained, a match of at least six nucleotides was required to both a V gene segment and a J gene segment. A rearrangement counted as productive if the CDR3 had no stop codons and remained in frame with V and J, and every other rearrangement counted as non-productive. CDR3 was defined according to IMGT convention as the region running from the second conserved V-encoded cysteine to the conserved J-encoded phenylalanine. The earlier analysis of about 620 of the donors excluded sequences that lacked an unambiguous match to a single V gene segment. In an earlier analysis of roughly 600 of the donors, a V segment was called functional when productive rearrangements were above 56.7%, and segregating when the standard deviation between donors exceeded 5%. A statistical classification framework was built for diagnosing cytomegalovirus status from the catalog of TCR beta chain sequences. In a later analysis, V and J genes were assigned by comparing TCR nucleotide sequences against IMGT/GENE-DB human TR gene sequences. A later analysis assigned CDR3 sequences and most-parsimonious VDJ recombination scenarios with the TCRdist pipeline. In a later analysis, every TCR beta chain was defined by the combination of its CDR3 amino acid sequence and its V-gene family, and reads without a unique V-gene family were dropped. To address suspected cross-contamination and a sequencing artifact, a later analysis removed 592 highly shared, low-generation-probability nucleotide sequences. A later analysis calculated a clonal expansion index for each public chain from normalized within-repertoire ranks of inferred template counts. In a later analysis, generation probabilities were computed with a VDJ recombination model fitted to out-of-frame rearrangements, and the resulting probabilities were checked against IGoR. Hypergeometric tests were used in a later analysis to score TCR-TCR, TCR-HLA and TCR-CMV co-occurrence, with a repertoire-size bias correction applied to the TCR pairs. False discovery rates were estimated in a later analysis by permuting HLA or CMV assignments 20 times. In a later analysis, co-occurring TCRs were grouped using DBSCAN, and TCRdist sequence similarity was added for clustering within HLA-allele-positive subsets. Repertoires with fewer than 30,000 or more than 120,000 public chains were left out of co-occurrence clustering, as were about 5 repertoires with anomalous nucleotide sharing. In its TCRdb copy, this immuneACCESS table keeps in-frame sequences only and misses some clones. Where compared with another copy, unresolved V genes explain less than half of these, and the others have no known cause. The DNA was the basis for D and trimming; V, J and clone size are from that table. In this sample the table shows fewer than 200,000 clones, 80% of which occur a single time. The top ten clonotypes cover approximately 2.2% of the sample.

General conclusions and limits of the study: In a later analysis, TCR association rates were found to vary across HLA loci, with the most associated TCRs seen for DRB1 alleles and the fewest for HLA-C alleles. In a later analysis, several top co-occurrence clusters were reported to appear linked to parvovirus B19, influenza, CMV and Epstein-Barr virus. When HLA alleles, especially DR and DQ, strongly co-occurred, attributing TCR associations to individual alleles was difficult. V-gene and J-gene trimming of TCR beta chains was associated with a missense DCLRE1C variant in a later genetic analysis, and the association was replicated in an independent cohort. Because HLA typing was missing for some donors at each locus, association tests included only the typed subset. Most TCR sequences were observed very rarely across donors, whereas some public TCRs were present in many individuals. Over 15 rarely observed V segments, including chromosome 9 orphons, were excluded from the earlier analysis of about 610 of the donors because counts were too low. The study listed 150 to 200 TCR beta chains as associated with cytomegalovirus. A later analysis found that most CMV-associated TCR beta chains appeared HLA-restricted, with HLA associations seemingly driven largely by CMV exposure. The classifier was reported to diagnose cytomegalovirus status with high specificity and sensitivity in both the original and validation cohorts. Some IMGT-functional V segments, including TRBV6-2 and TRBV6-3, could not be told apart with the 87-base-pair reads, so those segments were excluded. According to the authors, the approach could potentially be generalized to other disease states and immunological phenotypes. The cohort was sequenced for TCR beta chains only, and without alpha or paired-chain data the features that could be detected were limited. A few of the identified cytomegalovirus-associated TCR beta chains were confirmed in vitro to be specific for cytomegalovirus antigens. In a later analysis, 15,000 to 20,000 TCR beta sequences were associated with specific HLA alleles at a false discovery rate of 0.05. A cluster of highly shared sequence variants was judged likely to represent a technical artifact of the sequencing pipeline. Presence/absence analyses assumed roughly uniform sequencing depth across donors, an assumption that may not hold. According to a later genetic analysis, donors in an Asian-associated ancestry cluster had fewer N-insertions in productive TCRs than the approximately 630-donor mean. CMV serostatus was the only immune exposure information available for the cohort. Linkage disequilibrium might explain the correlated functional status among segregating V segments, but an unknown experimental factor could not be ruled out. A further reported finding was that TCR beta sequences accurately predicted the HLA-A and HLA-B alleles for most subjects in the first cohort. Broadly in line with IMGT annotations, most TCR beta V segments showed up in productive rearrangements about 87% or about 30% of the time in an earlier analysis of 587 of the donors. A later analysis found that HLA-associated TCR beta chains were more clonally expanded and had lower generation probabilities than equally common non-associated chains.

From its cysteine to its phenylalanine, the CDR3 spans 14 amino acids. Left in the record is the CDR3 DNA by itself, 42 bases read in frame from the first base. The junction shows trimming of 3 bases on V and 0 bases on J, plus 9 bases between the germline ends. Taken from the germline V gene, the CDR1 and CDR2 loops are MDHEN and SYDVKM. About this clone itself: Its antigen is still unknown. Per-nucleotide qualities are absent, and no much larger clonotype sits a single base away.

Here the chain combines TRBV28 and TRBJ2-7; D gene: possibly TRBD1, on 6 matching bases. Source material: PBMCs. The sequence derives from a male donor in good health and CMV-seronegative. Read as DNA, the sequence is TGTGCCAGCAGTTTTCAGGGGCTCTCCTACGAGCAGTACTTC. It specifies CASSFQGLSYEQYF.